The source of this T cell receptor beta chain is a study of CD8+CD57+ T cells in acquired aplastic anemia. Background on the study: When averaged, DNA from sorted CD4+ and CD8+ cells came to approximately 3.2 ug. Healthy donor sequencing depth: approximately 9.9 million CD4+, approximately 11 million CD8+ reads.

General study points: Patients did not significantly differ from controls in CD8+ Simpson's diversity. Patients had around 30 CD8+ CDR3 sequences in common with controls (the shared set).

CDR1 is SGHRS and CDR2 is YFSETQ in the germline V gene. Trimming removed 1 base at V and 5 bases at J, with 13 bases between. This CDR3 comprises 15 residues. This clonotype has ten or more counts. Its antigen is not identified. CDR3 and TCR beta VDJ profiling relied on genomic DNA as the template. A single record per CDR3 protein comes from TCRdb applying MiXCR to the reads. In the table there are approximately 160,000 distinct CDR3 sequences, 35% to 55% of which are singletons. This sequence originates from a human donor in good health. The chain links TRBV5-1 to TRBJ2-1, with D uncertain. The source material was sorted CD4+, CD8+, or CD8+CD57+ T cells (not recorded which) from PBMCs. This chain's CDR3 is CASSLTAAGDNEQFF. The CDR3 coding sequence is TGCGCCAGCAGCTTGACCGCCGCTGGGGACAATGAGCAGTTCTTC.